The T cell receptor beta chain described here comes from a study of shared clonotypes between healthy human individuals (TCRdb year 2020). In the study overall: The cohort included a few men and two women between 18 and 49 years of age. Between about 0.94 and 10 billion PBMCs per donor were obtained by leukapheresis. Different laboratories and diverse techniques were used to prepare libraries and sequence TCR repertoires, to increase sequencing depth and limit assay-specific biases. For each donor, three plates each were used for CD4 naive and CD4 memory, two plates were used for CD8 naive, and one plate was used for CD8 memory. To estimate repertoire size and how much clonotype sharing occurs between individuals, the study deeply sequenced the blood TCR repertoires of several healthy adults. The study at large found these results: Only blood was sampled, and tissue TCR repertoires likely differ from those in blood. Compared with non-shared clonotypes, the clonotypes found in all four sorted-subset donors had higher generation probabilities. Because the study included a small number of donors, the genetic and exposure-history diversity represented was limited. Across four donors, roughly 5.4% of naive CD4, roughly 3.8% of naive CD8, roughly 2.2% of memory CD4, and over 0.35% of memory CD8 clonotypes were shared. Naive subsets generally had larger estimated clonotype richness than memory subsets. Based on pairwise subsampling, the degree of clonotype sharing among donors was expected to be affected by sequencing depth. Incomplete sequencing was indicated by rarefaction of sorted-subset datasets, despite the large sequencing depth.

About this clone itself: This clone's antigen is unknown. No base quality values were provided; no much bigger clone lies one nucleotide off.

Donors were healthy HIV-negative adults with no recently reported acute infections or vaccinations. Only Caucasian adults living in Nashville, Tennessee, USA were represented among the donors. CD4+ T cells were enriched by magnetic negative selection; naive cells were then positively selected on CD45RA, and the negative fraction formed the memory subset. Blood was obtained by leukapheresis, after which PBMCs were separated by Ficoll-Histopaque density gradient centrifugation and cryopreserved in liquid nitrogen vapor phase. Purity and quantity of every magnetically sorted T cell population were checked by analytical flow cytometry. Each sorted fraction had its genomic DNA isolated and then quantified by UV absorbance on a Nanodrop 2000c. Using the deep immunoSEQ assay, TCR CDR3 regions were amplified from genomic DNA by multiplex PCR. Genomic DNA extracted from each cell subset was distributed evenly over all wells of several immunoSEQ 96-well plates, and each plate served as one replicate. Each replicate PCR for sorted subsets received about 200 ng genomic DNA, equal to around 32,000 T cell genomes. Purified libraries were quantified with a Qubit 3.0 fluorometer, sized on a Bioanalyzer 2100, and re-quantified with the KAPA Library Quantification kit. A separate single-read 150-cycle Illumina NextSeq 550 flow cell was used to sequence each immunoSEQ 96-well plate. From the authors' description of their analysis: Because the immunoSEQ output included only junctional sequences and no quality scores, the filtering could not be the same as the filtering used for full-length reads. Sequences were annotated with PyIR, a Python wrapper for IgBLAST v1.9, using IMGT germline references to assign V/J genes and CDR3. Reads were filtered out if the reads had weak V/J assignments (E-value above 1e-6), no CDR3, stop codons, out-of-frame junctions, or ambiguous translated residues. V3J clonotypes were defined as sequences sharing the same inferred V gene, J gene, and CDR3 amino acid sequence. To compute the percentage overlap between repertoires, the number of shared unique clonotypes was divided by the size of the smaller repertoire. Repertoire richness was assessed with RTK rarefaction, the Chao1 estimator, and Recon v2.1 estimates of unobserved clonotypes. Generation probabilities for all TCRbeta clonotypes obtained by the gDNA method from a handful of donors were computed using OLGA. This immuneACCESS table, as held by TCRdb, lists in-frame sequences with V and J called but not all clones. Of the missing ones, under half trace to an unresolved V gene in checked studies; the others have no known cause. Clonal size and the V and J genes are those of that table, whereas D and trimming came from the DNA. The sample has over 950,000 clones on record, roughly 80% of them singletons. The ten most abundant clones make up 0.89% of the sample.

Counted from cysteine to phenylalanine, this CDR3 has 13 amino acids. The entry retains the CDR3 DNA only, 39 bases that are in frame from base 1. V drops 4 bases and J drops 11 bases, leaving 15 bases in between. The germline V gene yields SGHTA for CDR1 and FQGNSA for CDR2. The sequencing sample was made of memory CD4+ T cells from PBMCs. Sample cell subset or site, as interpreted from the label and publication: CD45RA-negative fraction. This clonotype was sampled from a man aged 18-30 years in good health. Some clones in this sample may be carry-over from other donors' samples. The chain joins TRBV7-2 to TRBJ1-5; TRBD1 is possibly the D segment (6 matching bases). The DNA sequence reads TGTGCCAGCAGCTCACAACAGGGAGTTTCCCAGCATTTT. Translated, this is CASSSQQGVSQHF.